A selection of T cell receptor beta chains follows, all from one sample in a study of cytomegalovirus exposure and HLA in healthy donors. The protocol was immunoSEQ multiplex PCR, while the TCRdb copy is restricted to in-frame clones and leaves out a portion. This listing includes 130,000 or so clones. Sequencing used PBMCs. These TCRs come from a woman in her thirties or forties in good health and CMV-seropositive. Both conserved end residues are part of each CDR3. The order of the fields is V gene, J gene, D gene, CDR3 DNA, CDR3 protein. A D gene is named only where the DNA matches it firmly.

v_call: TRBV29-1
j_call: TRBJ2-1
d_call: TRBD1
cdr3_nt: TGCAGCGTTGAGGGGTTGTATGGGACAGCGGCGCTTGGTGAGCAGTTCTTC
cdr3_aa: CSVEGLYGTAALGEQFF

v_call: TRBV19
j_call: TRBJ1-4
d_call: TRBD1
cdr3_nt: TGTGCCAGTAGCCCGGGACAGGCCGGCAGACTGTTTTTT
cdr3_aa: CASSPGQAGRLFF

v_call: TRBV10-3
j_call: TRBJ2-7
d_call: TRBD2
cdr3_nt: TGTGCGCCCCTGAGATGCCGGGAGGGGGGCAACTCCACATACGAGCAGTACTTC
cdr3_aa: CAPLRCREGGNSTYEQYF

v_call: TRBV27
j_call: TRBJ2-7
d_call: .
cdr3_nt: TGTGCCAGCCTGGGAGACAGGTCGGGCGAGCAGTACTTC
cdr3_aa: CASLGDRSGEQYF

v_call: TRBV5-1
j_call: TRBJ1-5
d_call: TRBD1
cdr3_nt: TGCGCCAGCAGCGAAGGGGGCGGAGTGGGCAATCAGCCCCAGCATTTT
cdr3_aa: CASSEGGGVGNQPQHF

v_call: TRBV5-1
j_call: TRBJ1-2
d_call: TRBD1
cdr3_nt: TGCGCCAGCAGCTTGGCCGGACAGGGGGCATCGGATGGCTACACCTTC
cdr3_aa: CASSLAGQGASDGYTF

v_call: TRBV30
j_call: TRBJ2-1
d_call: .
cdr3_nt: TGTGCCTGGAAGTGGTCCTCGAGCGATCCTTACAATGAGCAGTTCTTC
cdr3_aa: CAWKWSSSDPYNEQFF

v_call: TRBV29-1
j_call: TRBJ2-5
d_call: TRBD1
cdr3_nt: TGCAGCGTTGAATCGACAGGGGGCGCGGGGACCCAGTACTTC
cdr3_aa: CSVESTGGAGTQYF

v_call: TRBV7-2
j_call: TRBJ2-2
d_call: .
cdr3_nt: TGTGCCAGCAGGGAGACCACCGGGGAGCTGTTTTTT
cdr3_aa: CASRETTGELFF

v_call: TRBV29-1
j_call: TRBJ2-1
d_call: TRBD2
cdr3_nt: TGCAGCACCCGTCGCGGGAGAATGGATGAGCAGTTCTTC
cdr3_aa: CSTRRGRMDEQFF

v_call: TRBV15
j_call: TRBJ1-2
d_call: TRBD1
cdr3_nt: TGTGCCACCAGCAGAGATAAAAACAGGGGGTCTGCTGGCTACACCTTC
cdr3_aa: CATSRDKNRGSAGYTF

v_call: TRBV11-3
j_call: TRBJ2-2
d_call: .
cdr3_nt: TGTGCCAGCAGCTTAGAGATAGGATATGGACAGCCGAACACCGGGGAGCTGTTTTTT
cdr3_aa: CASSLEIGYGQPNTGELFF

v_call: TRBV28
j_call: TRBJ2-1
d_call: TRBD2
cdr3_nt: TGTGCCAGCAGTCCACCCCCCAGCGGGAGGGCCCAGTTCTTC
cdr3_aa: CASSPPPSGRAQFF

v_call: TRBV7-2
j_call: TRBJ1-1
d_call: .
cdr3_nt: TGTGCCAGCAGCCCCCGAGGCGGCAGAGAAGCTTTCTTT
cdr3_aa: CASSPRGGREAFF

v_call: TRBV11-2
j_call: TRBJ2-1
d_call: TRBD2
cdr3_nt: TGTGCCAGCAGCTCCGGGACTAGCTCCTACAATGAGCAGTTCTTC
cdr3_aa: CASSSGTSSYNEQFF

v_call: TRBV9
j_call: TRBJ2-7
d_call: .
cdr3_nt: TGTGCCAGCAGCGTAGAGGAGGGGTGGTTCTACGAGCAGTACTTC
cdr3_aa: CASSVEEGWFYEQYF

v_call: TRBV7-2
j_call: TRBJ2-7
d_call: TRBD2
cdr3_nt: TGTGCCAGCAGCTTAGCGGCTAGCGGGAGCTCAGCGTACTACGAGCAGTACTTC
cdr3_aa: CASSLAASGSSAYYEQYF

v_call: TRBV6-5
j_call: TRBJ2-5
d_call: TRBD1
cdr3_nt: TGTGCCAGCAGCACGGGACAGGGAGGTTCAGAGACCCAGTACTTC
cdr3_aa: CASSTGQGGSETQYF

v_call: TRBV7-2
j_call: TRBJ1-3
d_call: .
cdr3_nt: TGTGCCAGCGGCCCGCAGGGCAACTCTGGAAACACCATATATTTT
cdr3_aa: CASGPQGNSGNTIYF

v_call: TRBV29-1
j_call: TRBJ2-7
d_call: TRBD2
cdr3_nt: TGCAGCGTCCGACCGGGAGGACGGGAGCAGTACTTC
cdr3_aa: CSVRPGGREQYF

v_call: TRBV4-2
j_call: TRBJ2-7
d_call: TRBD2
cdr3_nt: TGTGCCAGCAGCCATCAGCGGGAGGGGTACGAGCAGTACTTC
cdr3_aa: CASSHQREGYEQYF

v_call: TRBV30
j_call: TRBJ2-1
d_call: .
cdr3_nt: TGTGCCACCGGGACTCCATACAATGAGCAGTTCTTC
cdr3_aa: CATGTPYNEQFF

v_call: TRBV10-3
j_call: TRBJ1-2
d_call: .
cdr3_nt: TGTGCCATCAGCGCGGTGGGTCGAGGCTACACCTTC
cdr3_aa: CAISAVGRGYTF

v_call: TRBV28
j_call: TRBJ1-2
d_call: .
cdr3_nt: TGTGCCAGCACCCTTAGGGGTATTAGGAGCTATGGCTACACCTTC
cdr3_aa: CASTLRGIRSYGYTF

v_call: TRBV5-1
j_call: TRBJ1-1
d_call: .
cdr3_nt: TGCGCCAGCAGCTTGGACAGATCGGCTGAAGCTTTCTTT
cdr3_aa: CASSLDRSAEAFF

v_call: TRBV9
j_call: TRBJ2-2
d_call: TRBD1
cdr3_nt: TGTGCCAGCAGCTCAAGGACAGGCGCGACCGGGGAGCTGTTTTTT
cdr3_aa: CASSSRTGATGELFF

v_call: TRBV7-9
j_call: TRBJ2-1
d_call: .
cdr3_nt: TGTGCCAGCAGCTTCAGGGACAATGAGCAGTTCTTC
cdr3_aa: CASSFRDNEQFF

v_call: TRBV10-2
j_call: TRBJ2-3
d_call: .
cdr3_nt: TGCGCCAGCAAAGAGGGCCACAGCACAGATACGCAGTATTTT
cdr3_aa: CASKEGHSTDTQYF

v_call: TRBV6-5
j_call: TRBJ1-4
d_call: .
cdr3_nt: TGTGCCAGCAGTTATGGGAGGTTCCAAGAAAAACTGTTTTTT
cdr3_aa: CASSYGRFQEKLFF

v_call: TRBV4-2
j_call: TRBJ2-1
d_call: TRBD2
cdr3_nt: TGTGCCAGCAGCCATTTACTAGCGGGAGCCTACAATGAGCAGTTCTTC
cdr3_aa: CASSHLLAGAYNEQFF

v_call: TRBV6-4
j_call: TRBJ2-7
d_call: TRBD1
cdr3_nt: TGTGCCAGCAGTGAAGACAGGGGTGCGTACGAGCAGTACTTC
cdr3_aa: CASSEDRGAYEQYF

v_call: TRBV7-6
j_call: TRBJ1-2
d_call: TRBD1
cdr3_nt: TGTGCCACCTTCGGGGACCGGGACAGACCAAGTGGCTACACCTTC
cdr3_aa: CATFGDRDRPSGYTF

v_call: TRBV7-9
j_call: TRBJ2-2
d_call: TRBD1
cdr3_nt: TGTGCCAGCAGTTGGACAGGGTCGGTCACCGGGGAGCTGTTTTTT
cdr3_aa: CASSWTGSVTGELFF

v_call: TRBV19
j_call: TRBJ2-2
d_call: .
cdr3_nt: TGTGCCAGTAGTATAGTGGCGGGTGCGAACACCGGGGAGCTGTTTTTT
cdr3_aa: CASSIVAGANTGELFF

v_call: TRBV11-2
j_call: TRBJ1-1
d_call: TRBD1
cdr3_nt: TGTGCCAGCAGCCGGGACAGATTGAACACTGAAGCTTTCTTT
cdr3_aa: CASSRDRLNTEAFF

v_call: TRBV25-1
j_call: TRBJ1-2
d_call: .
cdr3_nt: TGTGCCAGCAGTGAATCCTCCCTTTTAGGGGCTAACTATGGCTACACCTTC
cdr3_aa: CASSESSLLGANYGYTF

v_call: TRBV19
j_call: TRBJ2-5
d_call: .
cdr3_nt: TGTGCCAGTAGTATAGACTGGGGCAGCTCCCAAGAGACCCAGTACTTC
cdr3_aa: CASSIDWGSSQETQYF

v_call: TRBV28
j_call: TRBJ1-1
d_call: .
cdr3_nt: TGTGCCAGCAGCGGACAGCCCCATCCAACTGAAGCTTTCTTT
cdr3_aa: CASSGQPHPTEAFF

v_call: TRBV9
j_call: TRBJ2-1
d_call: TRBD2
cdr3_nt: TGTGCCAGCAGCTTCAGACTAGCGGGAGATCCCTACAATGAGCAGTTCTTC
cdr3_aa: CASSFRLAGDPYNEQFF

v_call: TRBV11-1
j_call: TRBJ2-7
d_call: .
cdr3_nt: TGTGCCAGCAGCTTAGATCAGGCGCCCTACTACGAGCAGTACTTC
cdr3_aa: CASSLDQAPYYEQYF

v_call: TRBV7-9
j_call: TRBJ2-1
d_call: TRBD1
cdr3_nt: TGTGCCAGCAGCTTAGGTGGTCCGGGACAGGGGGCACGTGAGCAGTTCTTC
cdr3_aa: CASSLGGPGQGAREQFF

v_call: TRBV13
j_call: TRBJ2-3
d_call: TRBD1
cdr3_nt: TGTGCCAGCAGCTCCCGGGGACAGGGGCTTTCAGATACGCAGTATTTT
cdr3_aa: CASSSRGQGLSDTQYF

v_call: TRBV2
j_call: TRBJ2-2
d_call: TRBD2
cdr3_nt: TGTGCCAGCAGGGGGGGGAGCACGAACACCGGGGAGCTGTTTTTT
cdr3_aa: CASRGGSTNTGELFF

v_call: TRBV28
j_call: TRBJ2-7
d_call: TRBD2
cdr3_nt: TGTGCCAGCAATCCGCCCGGGGGGACCTACGAGCAGTACTTC
cdr3_aa: CASNPPGGTYEQYF